The clone carrying this T cell receptor (beta chain) was seen a few times. Its antigen is not known. The sample contains more than one DNA sequence encoding this CDR3. This entry comes from a study of beta chain features in type 1 diabetes. Study in general: The patient and healthy donor groups were comparable for age, gender and cell yields.

Reverse transcribing all isolated RNA meant expressed TCRB transcripts were sequenced. The data were produced by immunoSEQ multiplex PCR, yet TCRdb's version contains in-frame clones alone and is incomplete. Among 430,000 or so clones listed, 11% were seen once. Study-wide results and caveats: Moderate but significant shortening of TCRB CDR3s was recorded in all four CD4+ subsets from Type 1 diabetes patients. A potential PCR bias toward shorter templates would be equal in patient and control samples.

Sequencing input: naive CD4+ T cells from blood. The TCR originated in a woman between 18 and 29 years old in good health.

This CDR3 is CASSSGQLNTEAFF. The CDR3 nucleotides read TGTGCCAGCAGCTCCGGACAGCTTAACACTGAAGCTTTCTTT. This chain connects TRBV7-3 to TRBJ1-1; maybe TRBD1 (6 bases). There are 14 residues in the CDR3. Trimming removed 4 bases from V and 2 bases from J, with 11 bases in between. The germline V gene encodes CDR1 SGHTA and CDR2 FQGTGA.